This T cell receptor beta chain was sequenced for a study of T cell responses to AZD1222 COVID-19 vaccine. Produced via immunoSEQ multiplex PCR; TCRdb's table is partial and in-frame only. The data hold tens of thousands of clones, with 91% observed a single time. General study results and limits: Females outnumbered males among donors, who were mostly white British; clonal diversity was possibly underestimated. Spike regions recognized by vaccine-associated CD4 TCRs spanned the protein, led by 160-218 and 743-854. Spike-specific TCR breadth and depth grew following two AZD1222 doses.

Note on this clone: Its antigen is not identified.

Germline CDR1 SGHRS, CDR2 YFSETQ. V shed 0 bases and J 9 bases; nucleotides not matched to a gene: 7. The CDR3 extends over 15 amino acids. This sequence originates from an adult who received the AZD1222 COVID-19 vaccine. The chain joins TRBV5-1 to TRBJ2-1, with 9 nucleotides matching TRBD2. The sample in question was peripheral blood, obtained 28 days after the second AZD1222 dose. In DNA form, the CDR3 reads TGCGCCAGCAGCTTGGGTAGCGGGGGTTCCGGTGAGCAGTTCTTC. It specifies CASSLGSGGSGEQFF.